These 9 T cell receptor beta chains were sequenced from one sample in a study of cytomegalovirus exposure and HLA in healthy donors. The method was immunoSEQ multiplex PCR; TCRdb's version includes in-frame clones alone and lacks a portion of them. Among some 150,000 clones listed, around nine tenths were seen once. Material: PBMCs. These receptors all come from a woman under 40 in good health and CMV-seronegative.

Only one count was recorded for this clone. The chain couples TRBV5-6 to TRBJ1-1; no clear D. Trimming left V 0 bases short and J 0 bases short, with 15 bases between. Germline V CDR1 and CDR2: SGHDT, YYEEEE. The CDR3 consists of 17 residues. CDR3 protein: CASSLGRSARLNTEAFF. The DNA for the CDR3 is TGTGCCAGCAGCTTGGGGAGGTCAGCTCGGCTGAACACTGAAGCTTTCTTT.

V usage is TRBV2 and J usage is TRBJ2-2, with D possibly being TRBD1 (6 bases). The ends were cut back, 6 bases at V and 4 bases at J, with 12 bases in the middle. The CDR3 totals 14 residues. Germline V lookup: CDR1 SNHLY, CDR2 FYNNEI. The CDR3 spells CASSKQGVTGELFF. CDR3 in DNA: TGTGCCAGCAGCAAACAGGGTGTCACCGGGGAGCTGTTTTTT.

The V and J genes are TRBV5-1 and TRBJ2-3, with D perhaps matching TRBD1 (6 bases). Trimming stripped 0 bases from V and 4 bases from J, with 12 bases between. CDR1 SGHRS and CDR2 YFSETQ come from the germline V gene. There are 15 residues in the CDR3. The DNA of the CDR3 is TGCGCCAGCAGCTTGGAACAGGGTTGGGCAGATACGCAGTATTTT. It yields the protein CASSLEQGWADTQYF.

V usage is TRBV27 and J usage is TRBJ1-1; D is ambiguous. V lost 3 bases to trimming and J lost 1 base, with 9 bases between them. The CDR3 totals 14 residues. The germline CDR1 and CDR2 sequences are MNHEY and SMNVEV (reference sequence). CDR3 coding DNA: TGTGCCAGCAGTTTGGGCAGATCGAACACTGAAGCTTTCTTT. Translated: CASSLGRSNTEAFF.

The gene calls are TRBV27 and TRBJ1-2; 9 nucleotides agree with TRBD1. The V gene end was trimmed by 5 bases and the J gene end by 0 bases; junction bases not matched to a gene: 10. Germline assignment: CDR1 MNHEY and CDR2 SMNVEV (reference sequence). The CDR3 is made up of 17 amino acids. The CDR3 protein is CASSPGTGILPNYGYTF. CDR3 DNA: TGTGCCAGCAGTCCCGGGACAGGGATCCTTCCTAACTATGGCTACACCTTC.

The gene calls are TRBV6-1 and TRBJ2-7; possible D gene TRBD1, 5 bases. This CDR3 comprises 16 residues. V was trimmed by 2 bases and J by 0 bases, leaving 14 bases between them. Germline V gene sequence: CDR1 MNHNS, CDR2 SASEGT. CDR3 amino acids: CASSEKGQPPSYEQYF. The DNA for the CDR3 is TGTGCCAGCAGTGAAAAGGGGCAGCCTCCCTCCTACGAGCAGTACTTC.

The chain employs TRBV27 and TRBJ2-3, with TRBD2 matching over 9 bases. J gave up 7 bases and V 6 bases, and 14 bases lay outside the gene matches. Germline values: CDR1 MNHEY, CDR2 SMNVEV (reference sequence). This CDR3 is built from 16 residues. The CDR3 DNA sequence: TGTGCCAGCAGGCGGGGCGGGGGGGTTACTTCCTATACGCAGTATTTT. Amino acids: CASRRGGGVTSYTQYF.

The chain links TRBV30 to TRBJ1-4, with D perhaps TRBD1 (6 bases). The CDR3 loop spans 14 amino acids. CDR1 GTSNPN and CDR2 SVGIG come from the germline V gene (reference sequence). V lost 5 bases and J 4 bases, leaving 14 bases between the germline ends. CDR3 in DNA: TGTGCCTGGTCTTTAGGGGGATTTAATGAAAAACTGTTTTTT. It codes for CAWSLGGFNEKLFF. Variable domain in full (rest from reference TRBV30 and TRBJ1-4): SQTIHQWPATLVQPVGSPLSLECTVEGTSNPNLYWYRQAAGRGLQLLFYSVGIGQISSEVPQNLSASRPQDRQFILSSKKLLLSDSGFYLCAWSLGGFNEKLFFGSGTQLSVL.

This clone was counted once. The chain links TRBV7-8 to TRBJ2-2, with TRBD1 matching over 9 bases. The CDR3 spans 21 residues. Germline loops: CDR1 SGHVS, CDR2 FQNEAQ. After removal of 5 bases from V and 6 bases from J, the junction contained 25 bases not matched to a gene. The CDR3 bases are TGTGCCAGCAGCCCGCGTAAACCGGGACAGGGACTAAGGTCGAGTTCCGGGGAGCTGTTTTTT. Translating it yields CASSPRKPGQGLRSSSGELFF. Full variable domain (remainder filled in from reference TRBV7-8 and TRBJ2-2): GAGVSQSPRYKVAKRGQDVALRCDPISGHVSLFWYQQALGQGPEFLTYFQNEAQLDKSGLPSDRFFAERPEGSVSTLKIQRTQQEDSAVYLCASSPRKPGQGLRSSSGELFFGEGSRLTVL.